The next 12 T cell receptor beta chains were all read from a single sample in a study of CD8 T cell repertoires and HIV-1 epitope variants (TCRdb year 2020). No antigen has been identified for these receptors. To prepare the library, the immunoSEQ multiplex PCR assay was applied. Held by TCRdb, this immuneACCESS table contains in-frame sequences only and omits some clones. Under half of the omission traces to an unresolved V gene where checked; the cause of the rest is unknown. The sample table holds some 5,100 clones, of which around two thirds were seen once. Under 55% of the sample comes from the top ten. Sequenced sample: cultured CD8+ T cells derived from PBMCs. The receptors originated from a male donor with HIV.

This clone was picked up a small number of times. The rearrangement joins TRBV13 to TRBJ1-3, with D possibly TRBD1 on 5 matching bases. Germline CDR1 PRHDT, CDR2 FYEKMQ (reference sequence). The length of the CDR3 is 15 residues. V shed 1 base and J shed 2 bases, with 9 bases lying between them. The CDR3 sequence is CASSLAGKAGNTIYF. The CDR3, as DNA: TGTGCCAGCAGCTTAGCAGGGAAGGCTGGAAACACCATATATTTT.

The chain couples TRBV7-2 to TRBJ2-5; D may be TRBD1 (6 bases). With the DNA end fitting TRBJ2-7 better, the J assignment may be wrong. From germline, CDR1 is SGHTA and CDR2 FQGNSA. This CDR3 is built from 12 residues. CDR3: CASSRDTYEQYF. CDR3 nucleotides: TGTGCCAGCAGCCGGGACACCTACGAGCAGTACTTC.

This rearrangement joins TRBV27 to TRBJ2-1; 14 nucleotides line up with TRBD2. With 6 bases clipped from V and 7 bases from J, the junction kept 14 bases outside the gene matches. Germline V gene lookup returns CDR1 MNHEY and CDR2 SMNVEV (reference sequence). The CDR3 is made up of 18 amino acids. CDR3 bases: TGTGCCAGCAGCCCGGGACAGGGGACTAGCGGGAGTGAGAATGAGCAGTTCTTC. Translation: CASSPGQGTSGSENEQFF.

J is TRBJ2-1 and V is TRBV27, with TRBD2 as a possible D gene (5 bases). CDR1 is MNHEY and CDR2 is SMNVEV in the germline V gene (reference sequence). This CDR3 is 15 amino acids long. V gave up 3 bases and J gave up 0 bases, with 9 bases separating them. CDR3 amino acids: CASSFAGNSYNEQFF. DNA of the CDR3: TGTGCCAGCAGTTTCGCGGGTAACTCCTACAATGAGCAGTTCTTC.

This clone was seen a few times. The chain is built from TRBV10-3 and TRBJ1-5, with unresolved D. Deletions cut 4 bases from V and 3 bases from J, with 7 bases between. This CDR3 region has 13 residues. Looked up from germline, CDR1 is ENHRY and CDR2 is SYGVKD. Written as DNA, the CDR3 is TGTGCCATCAGTGGAGGCAACAATCAGCCCCAGCATTTT. Amino acid sequence: CAISGGNNQPQHF.

In DNA, the CDR3 is TGTGCCAGCAGCCGGCGGGATCTAGCTAACTATGGCTACACCTTC. Its protein is CASSRRDLANYGYTF. J is TRBJ1-2 and V is TRBV5-6; D remains ambiguous. The CDR3 totals 15 residues. The germline V gene has CDR1 SGHDT and CDR2 YYEEEE. Deletions cut 4 bases from V and 0 bases from J, with 13 bases between. The whole variable domain, remainder taken from reference TRBV5-6 and TRBJ1-2, is DAGVTQSPTHLIKTRGQQVTLRCSPKSGHDTVSWYQQALGQGPQFIFQYYEEEERQRGNFPDRFSGHQFPNYSSELNVNALLLGDSALYLCASSRRDLANYGYTFGSGTRLTVV.

This clone was picked up a small number of times. V and J are TRBV28 and TRBJ1-6, with unresolved D. This CDR3 is built from 10 residues. V dropped 9 bases and J dropped 10 bases, with 7 bases sitting between them. The V gene's germline CDR1 is MDHEN and CDR2 SYDVKM. CDR3 DNA sequence: TGTGCCAGTGCGGGATCACCCCTCCACTTT. This codes for CASAGSPLHF.

V usage is TRBV18 and J usage is TRBJ2-7, with D possibly being TRBD1 (6 bases). The V gene lost 6 bases and the J gene lost 4 bases, with 16 bases spanning the gap. The CDR3 runs to 14 residues. Germline lookup yields CDR1 KGHSH and CDR2 LQKENI. The CDR3 region is CASSVQTGVYEQYF. The DNA of the CDR3 is TGTGCCAGCTCCGTCCAGACAGGAGTTTACGAGCAGTACTTC.

V usage is TRBV11-3 and J usage is TRBJ2-7; no clear D gene. CDR1 and CDR2 from the germline V gene are SGHNT and YENEEA. Trimming removed 5 bases at V and 0 bases at J, with 8 bases between. The CDR3 extends over 13 amino acids. DNA of the CDR3: TGTGCCAGCAGCATATCCGGCTCCTACGAGCAGTACTTC. This encodes CASSISGSYEQYF.

This clone is medium-sized (0.01 to 0.1%) in the sample. CDR3 sequence (DNA): TGTGCCAGCAGTTTATTGGGCTCGGGGGAAGCTTTCTTT. Protein product: CASSLLGSGEAFF. The rearrangement joins TRBV28 to TRBJ1-1; D is uncertain. The CDR3 is 13 residues long. The V gene's germline CDR1 is MDHEN and CDR2 SYDVKM. The V end lost 1 base, the J end lost 8 bases, and 11 bases lay between the germline ends.

The rearrangement joins TRBV7-9 to TRBJ2-7; D remains ambiguous. Trimming removed 2 bases from V and 5 bases from J, with 13 bases in between. This CDR3 comprises 14 residues. CDR1 is SEHNR, CDR2 FQNEAQ, per germline (reference sequence). The DNA for the CDR3 is TGTGCCAGCAGCTTAATCGCTAGTGCCCACGAGCAGTACTTC. This codes for CASSLIASAHEQYF.

This chain links TRBV6-6 with TRBJ1-1; no definite D call. The V end lost 4 bases, the J end lost 3 bases, and 9 bases lay between the germline ends. The CDR3 runs 13 residues. The germline V gene has CDR1 MNHNY and CDR2 SVGAGI (reference sequence). In DNA, the CDR3 is TGTGCCAGCAGTTTAGTCGGATACACTGAAGCTTTCTTT. It translates to CASSLVGYTEAFF.